The clone carrying this T cell receptor beta chain was counted a few times. The sample is drawn from a study of blood T cell repertoires in COVID-19. Across the study: Nucleic acid was either cDNA or gDNA, and it came from T cells, B-cell-depleted T cells, or PBMCs.

Per the germline V gene, CDR1 is MNHEY and CDR2 is SVGEGT. Losses at the gene ends were 2 bases for V and 0 bases for J; bases not matched to a gene: 13. This CDR3 has 20 amino acids. Original handling: The authors estimated nucleated cell counts from reference gene primer amplification. TCRdb keeps only in-frame clones here, not all; method: immunoSEQ multiplex PCR. That table gives V, J and clone size, and the DNA gave D and trimming. The repertoire holds under 25,000 clones, with over 75% as singletons. The sequence was collected from a human donor in a cohort sampled during active COVID-19. The rearrangement links TRBV6-2 or TRBV6-3 to TRBJ2-3; 11 nucleotides match TRBD2. The sample taken for sequencing was peripheral blood. DNA of the CDR3: TGTGCCAGCAGTTACGCCATACCTACTAGCGGGAGTCCGAGCACAGATACGCAGTATTTT. Its protein is CASSYAIPTSGSPSTDTQYF.